This passage covers 18 T cell receptor beta chains from one sample sequenced in a study of T cell responses to AZD1222 COVID-19 vaccine. The repertoire was sequenced with immunoSEQ multiplex PCR; TCRdb's copy has only in-frame clones and lacks some. Seen here are under 200,000 clones, 88% observed once, and the top ten hold roughly 5.5%. Source: peripheral blood, taken on day 0 of AZD1222 vaccination. The receptors were sampled from an adult in good health.

The chain carries TRBV28 and TRBJ1-4, with D unresolved. Per the germline V gene, CDR1 is MDHEN and CDR2 is SYDVKM. This CDR3 contains 13 residues. Trimming removed 4 bases at V and 0 bases at J, with 3 bases between. For the CDR3, the DNA is TGTGCCAGCAGTTACGCAACTAATGAAAAACTGTTTTTT. This gives the protein CASSYATNEKLFF.

The chain combines TRBV6-5 with TRBJ2-7, with D tentatively TRBD2 (6 bases). The CDR3 runs 16 residues. Trimming shortened V by 0 bases and J by 3 bases, and 15 bases separated the two germline ends. Per the germline V gene, CDR1 is MNHEY and CDR2 is SVGAGI. CDR3 amino acids: CASSYSSVAEYYEQYF. Written as DNA, the CDR3 is TGTGCCAGCAGTTACTCGTCCGTAGCGGAATACTACGAGCAGTACTTC.

The chain employs TRBV6-1 and TRBJ1-2; possible D gene TRBD1, 5 bases. Trimming stripped 1 base from V and 0 bases from J, with 9 bases between. This CDR3 has 15 amino acids. Germline CDR1 reads MNHNS; CDR2 reads SASEGT. The CDR3 reads CASSEGPGPNYGYTF. CDR3 nucleotides: TGTGCCAGCAGTGAAGGGCCGGGACCTAACTATGGCTACACCTTC.

In its sample, this clone was seen a few times. This chain joins TRBV7-6 and TRBJ2-2, with D perhaps TRBD1 or TRBD2 (7 bases each). The CDR3 length is 19 residues. V dropped 1 base and J dropped 0 bases, with 18 bases sitting between them. Germline V gene data show CDR1 as SGHVS and CDR2 as FNYEAQ. CDR3 sequence (DNA): TGTGCCAGCAGCTTAGTCCGTGGGGGGGGGACAGCGAACACCGGGGAGCTGTTTTTT. This translates into CASSLVRGGGTANTGELFF. The full variable domain, with the rest looked up from reference TRBV7-6 and TRBJ2-2, is GAGVSQSPRYKVTKRGQDVALRCDPISGHVSLYWYRQALGQGPEFLTYFNYEAQQDKSGLPNDRFSAERPEGSISTLTIQRTEQRDSAMYRCASSLVRGGGTANTGELFFGEGSRLTVL.

The rearrangement links TRBV6-1 to TRBJ2-2; D gene unclear. V was shortened by 2 bases and J by 6 bases, with 13 bases between the two germline ends. This CDR3 contains 15 residues. Germline-derived CDR1 and CDR2 are MNHNS and SASEGT. CDR3 sequence (DNA): TGTGCCAGCAGTGAAAAACGCAGCTATTCCGGGGAGCTGTTTTTT. Translated, it gives CASSEKRSYSGELFF.

This clone showed up just once. CDR3 region: CASSIRAAGGSYEQYF. CDR3 sequence (DNA): TGTGCCAGTAGTATACGCGCGGCAGGGGGATCCTACGAGCAGTACTTC. The chain links TRBV19 to TRBJ2-7; 7 bases align to TRBD1. This CDR3 has 16 amino acids. The germline CDR1 and CDR2 sequences are LNHDA and SQIVND (reference sequence). V trimming: 2 bases; J trimming: 1 base; junction bases outside the gene matches: 8.

The table lists this clone with many counts. V usage is TRBV28 and J usage is TRBJ1-6, with TRBD1 identical over 12 bases. The junction had 8 bases not matched to a gene; V was cut back by 4 bases and J by 10 bases. The germline V gene encodes CDR1 MDHEN and CDR2 SYDVKM. CDR3 size: 16 residues. The CDR3 region has the DNA TGTGCCAGCAGTTCGCCGGGACAGGGGGCTACATCACCCCTCCACTTT. Translation gives CASSSPGQGATSPLHF.

The chain couples TRBV28 to TRBJ1-4; D may be TRBD1 (6 bases). Germline V gives CDR1 MDHEN, CDR2 SYDVKM. The length of the CDR3 is 16 residues. The V end was cut by 6 bases, the J end by 6 bases, with 20 bases between. The CDR3: CASSQGRRGIYEKLFF. CDR3 bases: TGTGCCAGCAGCCAAGGAAGGAGGGGGATTTATGAAAAACTGTTTTTT.

This clone has just one count. This sequence joins TRBV6-6 and TRBJ1-2; D is possibly TRBD1 (6 bases). The CDR3 loop spans 15 amino acids. The V gene's germline CDR1 is MNHNY and CDR2 SVGAGI (reference sequence). With 0 bases removed from V and 6 bases from J, the gap between germline ends came to 14 bases. This CDR3 is CASSYSNVGGNGYTF. CDR3 in DNA: TGTGCCAGCAGTTACTCGAATGTAGGGGGGAATGGCTACACCTTC.

The chain has TRBV19 and TRBJ2-5; 7 bases map to TRBD1. Germline V CDR1 and CDR2: LNHDA, SQIVND (reference sequence). Losses at the gene ends were 1 base for V and 5 bases for J; bases not matched to a gene: 10. This CDR3 comprises 16 residues. CDR3 region: CASSIAPPRGRETQYF. The CDR3 DNA reads TGTGCCAGTAGTATAGCCCCTCCGAGGGGGCGGGAGACCCAGTACTTC.

The gene calls are TRBV28 and TRBJ1-1; D gene uncertain. In germline, CDR1 is MDHEN, CDR2 SYDVKM. Trimming removed 5 bases at V and 5 bases at J, with 18 bases between. The CDR3 is 15 amino acids. The CDR3 DNA follows: TGTGCCAGCAGTCTCTTTGGACGGGCGCCAACTGAAGCTTTCTTT. Protein sequence: CASSLFGRAPTEAFF.

The V gene is TRBV6-1, the J gene TRBJ2-3; D possibly corresponds to TRBD1 (5 bases). Germline V gene sequence: CDR1 MNHNS, CDR2 SASEGT. Trimming left V 3 bases short and J 7 bases short, with 17 bases between. CDR3 length: 15 amino acids. The CDR3 loop is CASSESWGSGNTQYF. As DNA, the CDR3 is TGTGCCAGCAGTGAGAGTTGGGGCTCCGGAAATACGCAGTATTTT.

This clone was found once. The J gene is TRBJ2-5, the V gene TRBV9, with D possibly TRBD2 on 6 matching bases. Germline V gene data show CDR1 as SGDLS and CDR2 as YYNGEE. CDR3 size: 15 residues. Trimming left V 4 bases short and J 3 bases short, with 16 bases between. The CDR3 DNA reads TGTGCCAGCAGCCCGTCCCCGGGACTTAAAGAGACCCAGTACTTC. It translates to CASSPSPGLKETQYF.

This clone was found once. V and J are TRBV11-2 and TRBJ2-3; 10 nucleotides align to TRBD2. The CDR3 consists of 14 residues. From germline, CDR1 is SGHAT and CDR2 FQNNGV. Trimming at V came to 1 base and at J to 10 bases, leaving 5 bases not matched to a gene. CDR3 region: CASSLVVGTSAQYF. The CDR3 DNA sequence: TGTGCCAGCAGCTTAGTCGTAGGGACTAGCGCGCAGTATTTT.

The V and J genes are TRBV27 and TRBJ2-7, with D perhaps TRBD1 (6 bases). V lost 6 bases and J lost 3, with 15 bases in between. Germline V gene data show CDR1 as MNHEY and CDR2 as SMNVEV (reference sequence). There are 14 residues in the CDR3. CDR3 bases: TGTGCCAGCAGACCTGGGACAACCCTCTACGAGCAGTACTTC. This sequence encodes CASRPGTTLYEQYF.

The chain carries TRBV9 and TRBJ2-7; TRBD2 matches at 8 bases. This CDR3 spans 15 amino acids. CDR1 is SGDLS and CDR2 is YYNGEE in the germline V gene. V was pared by 2 bases and J by 2 bases, with 6 bases of the junction left unmatched. This CDR3 reads CASSVGAGGTYEQYF. CDR3 nucleotides: TGTGCCAGCAGCGTTGGTGCGGGGGGTACCTACGAGCAGTACTTC.

This clone has a single count. This chain links TRBV6-5 with TRBJ2-2; a possible D gene is TRBD2 (5 bases). Germline CDR1 and CDR2: MNHEY and SVGAGI. The length of the CDR3 is 14 residues. V was cut by 2 bases and J by 3 bases, with 7 bases left in between. The CDR3, as DNA: TGTGCCAGCAGTTACCGGGATCACACCGGGGAGCTGTTTTTT. Residues: CASSYRDHTGELFF.

This chain joins TRBV19 and TRBJ2-7; 10 bases agree with TRBD2. Germline V CDR1 and CDR2: LNHDA, SQIVND (reference sequence). With 5 bases clipped from V and 6 bases from J, the junction kept 7 bases outside the gene matches. The CDR3 is 14 amino acids. The CDR3 sequence: CASSPLAGVFEQYF. The CDR3, as DNA: TGTGCCAGTAGTCCCCTAGCGGGAGTTTTCGAGCAGTACTTC.